Given below is one TCR beta chain in context. This clonotype was seen at least ten times. Its antigen target is currently unknown. No much larger clone is present one base from it, and per-base qualities are unavailable. The data derive from a study of molecular identifiers for immune sequencing clone quantification (dated by TCRdb to the late 2010s). Regarding the complete study: For a replicate experiment, RNA from around 20,000 or 100,000 naive CD8 T cells was divided into five aliquots, of which four were sequenced. This methods study benchmarked molecular-identifier clustering-based TCR repertoire sequencing (MIDCIRS) and TCR RNA copy counting, using CD8 T cells to do so. Points the paper makes about the study in general: Approximately 2.7 recovered TCR RNA copies per cell were obtained by modeling, versus roughly 10 by digital PCR, implying a capture efficiency of 25% to 35%. When barcode sub-clustering was left out, chimeric consensus sequences inflated TCR diversity, with chimeras reaching as high as 47%. In CMV-specific effector cells, clones with more than 20 RNA copies accounted for over 99% of molecules, whereas in naive cells such clones accounted for under 1%. The naive libraries included spiked-in Jurkat TCR RNA (about 9 copies' worth), and this Jurkat TCR RNA is not part of the donor repertoire. Identical TCR molecules sharing a barcode could cause highly expanded clone sizes to be underestimated. Spiked-in Jurkat TCR RNA equal to a single cell's worth was reported to be detectable even within 1,100,000 naive CD8 T cells.

Naive CD8 T cell libraries were made from approximately 20,000 to 1,000,000 sorted cells using 10%, 30% or 50% of purified RNA. Naive CD8 T cells, defined as CD8+CD4-CCR7+CD45RA+, were FACS-sorted into RLT Plus buffer on a BD FACSAria II. To test detection sensitivity, Jurkat RNA equal to ten TCR copies was added to samples of about 18,000-1,100,000 naive CD8 T cells. Enrichment of CD8 T cells was performed with RosetteSep CD8+ T Cell Enrichment Cocktail and Ficoll-Paque, after which ACK red cell lysis was carried out. The method behind the library was PCR. Sequencing was carried out with a NextSeq 500. Bulk TCR libraries were made following a previously described method, with the TCR primers given in Table S5. Total RNA was purified with the Qiagen AllPrep DNA/RNA kit. Reads from multiple sequencing runs of the same library were pooled before analysis. From the authors' description of their analysis: Reads were retained only if an exact TCR constant sequence was present, and the retained reads were trimmed to 150 nt and grouped according to their 12-nt molecular barcodes. Reads within each barcode group were sub-clustered using a 15% Levenshtein threshold, and quality-weighted consensus sequences were constructed for each RNA molecule. Non-functional sequences were discarded, and so were lower-count sequences lying one edit away from another sequence. Based on fitting two negative binomial distributions, any barcode sub-cluster with under 20% of the maximum read count was discarded. TCRdb reprocessing: public reads trimmed at Q25 with fastp, clones called with MiXCR, in-frame beta chains kept. One record per CDR3 amino acid sequence lists the most common genes and DNA. TCRdb, rather than the study authors, made the V and J calls. The sample table shows a few hundred thousand distinct CDR3 sequences, and about a quarter are seen once. The top ten constitute 0.65% to 0.75% of the sample.

The CDR3 sequence holds 13 residues, the cysteine and phenylalanine included. The entry retains the CDR3 DNA only, 39 bases that are in frame from base 1. CDR1 and CDR2 are drawn from the germline V gene (reference sequence): SEHNR, FQNEAQ. V loses 5 bases of germline sequence and J loses 3 bases, and the interval between the two ends is 10 bases. The chain employs TRBV7-9 and TRBJ1-1; possibly the D gene is TRBD1, per 6 matching bases. The sequenced sample was naive CD8+ T cells from blood, with Jurkat cell RNA spiked in. Interpreted using the paper, the cell subset or site label stands for: FACS-sorted CD8+CD4-CCR7+CD45RA+ naive T cells. The sequence was obtained from a human donor in good health. Some libraries in this study had Jurkat cell RNA spiked in. At the DNA level, the sequence is TGTGCCAGCAGCGCCCAGGGGTACACTGAAGCTTTCTTT. This encodes CASSAQGYTEAFF. Reference TRBV7-9 and TRBJ1-1 genes cover what lies past the CDR3, so the full variable domain is DTGVSQNPRHKITKRGQNVTFRCDPISEHNRLYWYRQTLGQGPEFLTYFQNEAQLEKSRLLSDRFSAERPKGSFSTLEIQRTEQGDSAMYLCASSAQGYTEAFFGQGTRLTVV.